The rows below give T cell receptor beta chains drawn from one sample of a study of blood T cell repertoires in COVID-19. Sequencing used immunoSEQ multiplex PCR; TCRdb keeps in-frame clones, though not all of them. This sample has hundreds of thousands of clones; 85% to 90% occur once, and the top ten carry around 1.1%. The sample comprised PBMCs or T cells enriched from blood (not recorded which). These receptors were collected from a man under 40 who had recovered from COVID-19. Both conserved end residues are trimmed from each CDR3.

cdr3_length: 12; v_call: TRBV7-2; j_call: TRBJ2-7; cdr3_aa: ASSPWGGTYEQY
cdr3_length: 9; v_call: TRBV2; j_call: TRBJ2-3; cdr3_aa: ASSIADTQY
cdr3_length: 13; v_call: TRBV18; j_call: TRBJ1-3; cdr3_aa: ASSPTYNSGNTIY
cdr3_length: 19; v_call: TRBV21-1; j_call: TRBJ2-3; cdr3_aa: ASSKERGGTTRKLTHRPQY
cdr3_length: 14; v_call: TRBV4-1; j_call: TRBJ2-1; cdr3_aa: ASSQPPGTANNEQF
cdr3_length: 12; v_call: TRBV13; j_call: TRBJ2-7; cdr3_aa: ASSSAGQWAEQY
cdr3_length: 12; v_call: TRBV3-1/TRBV3-2; j_call: TRBJ2-7; cdr3_aa: ASSQEGGSYEQY
cdr3_length: 12; v_call: TRBV7-8; j_call: TRBJ2-1; cdr3_aa: ASSLGMRINEQF
cdr3_length: 12; v_call: TRBV18; j_call: TRBJ1-2; cdr3_aa: ASSQTGGNYGYT
cdr3_length: 13; v_call: TRBV2; j_call: TRBJ1-5; cdr3_aa: ASSLLRGENQPQH
cdr3_length: 14; v_call: TRBV4-1; j_call: TRBJ1-5; cdr3_aa: ASSQKGTFINQPQH
cdr3_length: 13; v_call: TRBV7-2; j_call: TRBJ2-1; cdr3_aa: ASSSASGNYNEQF
cdr3_length: 13; v_call: TRBV7-7; j_call: TRBJ2-7; cdr3_aa: ASSLGPGQGNEQY
cdr3_length: 10; v_call: TRBV18; j_call: TRBJ2-1; cdr3_aa: ASSPSPAGQF
cdr3_length: 10; v_call: TRBV27; j_call: TRBJ2-7; cdr3_aa: ASSSGSYEQY
cdr3_length: 10; v_call: TRBV6-5; j_call: TRBJ1-2; cdr3_aa: ASHTGAYGYT
cdr3_length: 14; v_call: TRBV5-5; j_call: TRBJ2-2; cdr3_aa: ASSQEDFVGTGELF
cdr3_length: 13; v_call: TRBV9; j_call: TRBJ2-1; cdr3_aa: ASSVEAGAYNEQF
cdr3_length: 13; v_call: TRBV18; j_call: TRBJ2-1; cdr3_aa: ASSHEAGGPGEQF
cdr3_length: 11; v_call: TRBV27; j_call: TRBJ2-3; cdr3_aa: ASSNGRTDTQY
cdr3_length: 12; v_call: TRBV3-1/TRBV3-2; j_call: TRBJ1-5; cdr3_aa: ASSQLRGSQPQH
cdr3_length: 14; v_call: TRBV24-1; j_call: TRBJ2-3; cdr3_aa: ATSDFRDSYTDTQY
cdr3_length: 15; v_call: TRBV7-9; j_call: TRBJ2-1; cdr3_aa: ASSFSNTGGSYNEQF
cdr3_length: 13; v_call: TRBV4-1; j_call: TRBJ2-1; cdr3_aa: ASSQAVVSYNEQF
cdr3_length: 14; v_call: TRBV30; j_call: TRBJ1-5; cdr3_aa: AWSVLSSGLDQPQH
cdr3_length: 11; v_call: TRBV7-9; j_call: TRBJ2-7; cdr3_aa: ASSRGQGREQY
cdr3_length: 13; v_call: TRBV2; j_call: TRBJ1-5; cdr3_aa: ASRAGQRRDQPQH